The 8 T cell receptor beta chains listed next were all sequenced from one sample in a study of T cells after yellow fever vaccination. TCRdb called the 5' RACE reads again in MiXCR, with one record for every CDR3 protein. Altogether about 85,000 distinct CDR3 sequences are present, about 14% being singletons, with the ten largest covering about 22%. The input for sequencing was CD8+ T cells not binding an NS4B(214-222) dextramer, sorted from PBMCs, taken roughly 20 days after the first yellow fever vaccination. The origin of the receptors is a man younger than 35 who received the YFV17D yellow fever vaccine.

The CDR3 sequence is CASSLSPTTFPPPYGYTF. The CDR3 bases are TGTGCCAGCAGTTTATCCCCCACAACTTTTCCCCCACCCTATGGCTACACCTTC. This chain uses TRBV27 with TRBJ1-2; D not certain. CDR3 length equals 18 residues. Germline lookup yields CDR1 MNHEY and CDR2 SMNVEV (reference sequence). V was cut by 0 bases and J by 4 bases, with 21 bases left in between.

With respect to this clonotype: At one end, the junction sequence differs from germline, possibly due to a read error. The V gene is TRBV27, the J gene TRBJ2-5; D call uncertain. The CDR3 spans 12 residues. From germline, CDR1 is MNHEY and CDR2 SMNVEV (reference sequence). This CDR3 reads CTSTGYGETQYF. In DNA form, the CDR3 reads TGTACCAGCACCGGGTATGGAGAGACCCAGTACTTC.

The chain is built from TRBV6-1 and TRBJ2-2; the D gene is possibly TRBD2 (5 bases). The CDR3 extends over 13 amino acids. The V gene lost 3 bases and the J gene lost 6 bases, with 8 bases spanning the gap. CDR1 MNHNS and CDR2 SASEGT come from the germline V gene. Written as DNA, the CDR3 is TGTGCCAGCAGTGAGTCCGGGGCCGGGGAGCTGTTTTTT. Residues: CASSESGAGELFF.

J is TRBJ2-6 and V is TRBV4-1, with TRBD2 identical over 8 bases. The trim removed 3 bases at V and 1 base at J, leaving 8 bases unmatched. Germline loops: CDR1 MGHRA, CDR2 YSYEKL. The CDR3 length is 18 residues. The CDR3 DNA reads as TGCGCCAGCAGCCAGGGCCGGGGGGGGCTGTCTGGGGCCAACGTCCTGACTTTC. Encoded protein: CASSQGRGGLSGANVLTF.

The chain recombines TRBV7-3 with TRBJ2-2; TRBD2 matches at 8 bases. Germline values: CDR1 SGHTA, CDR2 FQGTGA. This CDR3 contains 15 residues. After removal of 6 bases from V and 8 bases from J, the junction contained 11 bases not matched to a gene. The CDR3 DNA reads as TGTGCCAGCAGGGACACGGCGGGGGGCCCGGGGGAGCTGTTTTTT. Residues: CASRDTAGGPGELFF.

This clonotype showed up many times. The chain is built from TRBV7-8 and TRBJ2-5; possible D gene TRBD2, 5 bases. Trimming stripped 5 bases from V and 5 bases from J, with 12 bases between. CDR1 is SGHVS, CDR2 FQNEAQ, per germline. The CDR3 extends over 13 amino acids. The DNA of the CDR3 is TGTGCCAGCAGCCCAACTAGTGGTGAGACCCAGTACTTC. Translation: CASSPTSGETQYF.

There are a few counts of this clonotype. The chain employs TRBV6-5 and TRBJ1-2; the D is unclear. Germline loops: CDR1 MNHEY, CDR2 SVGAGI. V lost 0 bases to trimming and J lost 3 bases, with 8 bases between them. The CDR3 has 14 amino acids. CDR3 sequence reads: CASSYSNMDYGYTF. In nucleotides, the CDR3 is TGTGCCAGCAGTTACTCCAACATGGACTATGGCTACACCTTC.

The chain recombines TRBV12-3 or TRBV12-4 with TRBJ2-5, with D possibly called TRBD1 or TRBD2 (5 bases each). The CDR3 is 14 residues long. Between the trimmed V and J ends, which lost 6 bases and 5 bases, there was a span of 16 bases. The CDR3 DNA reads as TGTGCCAGCAGCCCCAGTGGGGGAAGGGAGACCCAGTACTTC. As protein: CASSPSGGRETQYF.